Described below is a single T cell receptor (beta chain) sequence and its context. Using immunoSEQ multiplex PCR, the repertoire was profiled, and TCRdb retains in-frame clones only, with some absent. The data show roughly 93,000 clones, 75% to 95% seen once. This specimen belongs to a study of T cell changes during pregnancy in multiple sclerosis. The CDR3 covers 15 residues. Germline V CDR1 and CDR2: SGHTA, FQGNSA. V dropped 1 base and J dropped 2 bases, with 12 bases sitting between them. Material: peripheral blood, obtained before pregnancy. The genes are TRBV7-2 and TRBJ2-7, with a tentative D call TRBD2 (7 bases). The clonotype was recovered from a female donor with multiple sclerosis, enrolled in a pregnancy study. The DNA for the CDR3 is TGTGCCAGCAGCTTAGGGCGGGGGCCAGCCTACGAGCAGTACTTC. Residues: CASSLGRGPAYEQYF.